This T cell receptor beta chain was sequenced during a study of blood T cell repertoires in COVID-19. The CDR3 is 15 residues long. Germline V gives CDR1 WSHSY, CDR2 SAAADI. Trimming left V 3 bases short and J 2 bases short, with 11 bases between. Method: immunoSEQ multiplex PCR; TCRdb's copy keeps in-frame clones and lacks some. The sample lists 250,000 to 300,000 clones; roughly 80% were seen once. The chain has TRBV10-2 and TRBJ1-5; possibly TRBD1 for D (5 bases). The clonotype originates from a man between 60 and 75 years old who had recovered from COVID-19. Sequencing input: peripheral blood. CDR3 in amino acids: CASSDGTWGNQPQHF. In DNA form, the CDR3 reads TGCGCCAGCAGTGATGGGACTTGGGGCAATCAGCCCCAGCATTTT.